One and the same sample provided the 30 T cell receptor beta chains below, sequenced in a study of blood T cell repertoires in COVID-19. Here immunoSEQ multiplex PCR was the method, and the copy in TCRdb shows in-frame clones only, minus some. The data contain some 220,000 clones, 70% to 90% of them singletons. Sequenced input: peripheral blood. These receptors were obtained from a woman aged 18-30 years who had recovered from COVID-19.

The CDR3 protein is CASSLTGGTGQPQHF. CDR3 nucleotides: TGTGCCAGCAGCTTGACAGGGGGCACGGGTCAGCCCCAGCATTTT. The rearrangement links TRBV7-2 to TRBJ1-5, with 10 nucleotides matching TRBD1. Germline CDR1 SGHTA, CDR2 FQGNSA. The trim removed 3 bases at V and 6 bases at J, leaving 5 bases unmatched. The CDR3 contains 15 residues.

CDR3 sequence: CAIKTSGSTDTQYF. The CDR3 DNA reads as TGTGCCATCAAGACTAGCGGAAGCACAGATACGCAGTATTTT. The chain uses TRBV10-3 and TRBJ2-3; 9 bases match TRBD2. CDR3 size: 14 residues. The germline CDR1 and CDR2 sequences are ENHRY and SYGVKD. With 7 bases clipped from V and 0 bases from J, the junction kept 2 bases outside the gene matches.

This rearrangement joins TRBV5-1 to TRBJ2-5; 8 nucleotides line up with TRBD2. V lost 4 bases, J lost 5 bases, and 4 bases stayed unmatched. CDR1 is SGHRS and CDR2 is YFSETQ in the germline V gene. This CDR3 is 13 amino acids long. This chain's CDR3 is CASSASGSETQYF. The CDR3 DNA follows: TGCGCCAGCAGCGCAAGCGGGAGTGAGACCCAGTACTTC.

The chain is built from TRBV5-4 and TRBJ2-5; the D gene is possibly TRBD2 (6 bases). The V gene lost 4 bases and the J gene lost 5 bases, with 15 bases spanning the gap. The CDR3 length is 14 residues. CDR1 SGHNT and CDR2 YYREEE come from the germline V gene (reference sequence). In DNA, the CDR3 is TGTGCCAGCAGCAACCTCGGGGGATGGGAGACCCAGTACTTC. This sequence encodes CASSNLGGWETQYF.

The genes are TRBV23-1 and TRBJ2-2; tentative D call: TRBD2 (6 bases). TRBV23-1 is recorded as an ORF, its role being uncertain. CDR3 length: 15 residues. With 6 bases removed from V and 1 base from J, the gap between germline ends came to 12 bases. The CDR3 nucleotides read TGCGCCAGCAGCAGCGGGCGGTGGAACACCGGGGAGCTGTTTTTT. Amino acids: CASSSGRWNTGELFF.

The chain links TRBV29-1 to TRBJ2-3; TRBD2 is a possible D gene (6 bases). The ends were cut back, 4 bases at V and 0 bases at J, with 8 bases in the middle. The CDR3 has 13 amino acids. Germline V gene data show CDR1 as SQVTM and CDR2 as ANQGSEA. The CDR3 DNA reads as TGCAGCGTTGGGGGACTTAGCACAGATACGCAGTATTTT. Amino acids: CSVGGLSTDTQYF.

V gene TRBV5-4 combines with J gene TRBJ2-3; 8 nucleotides agree with TRBD2. The CDR3 has 16 residues. Germline V gives CDR1 SGHNT, CDR2 YYREEE (reference sequence). After removal of 4 bases from V and 6 bases from J, the junction contained 13 bases not matched to a gene. The CDR3 DNA reads as TGTGCCAGCAGCAGGGGTAGCGGGGCCGGAGAGGATACGCAGTATTTT. Translated, it gives CASSRGSGAGEDTQYF.

This clone was seen just once. The chain has TRBV9 and TRBJ2-7; D might be TRBD2 (6 bases). Per the germline V gene, CDR1 is SGDLS and CDR2 is YYNGEE. The CDR3 sequence is 14 residues long. V lost 0 bases and J 5 bases, leaving 12 bases between the germline ends. CDR3 DNA sequence: TGTGCCAGCAGCGTAGGCGGGAAAGCTAACGAGCAGTACTTC. It is translated as CASSVGGKANEQYF.

This clone was seen more than once but under ten times. Other DNA sequences in the sample encode the same CDR3. The chain has TRBV19 and TRBJ2-7; 11 positions agree with TRBD1. This CDR3 has 14 residues. CDR1 LNHDA and CDR2 SQIVND come from the germline V gene (reference sequence). V lost 5 bases to trimming and J lost 4 bases; unmatched junction nucleotides: 4. DNA for the CDR3: TGTGCCAGTAGTGTTGGACAGGGGGCATACGAGCAGTACTTC. Its protein product is CASSVGQGAYEQYF.

The chain employs TRBV6-6 and TRBJ2-7; D may be TRBD2 (5 bases). This CDR3 contains 16 residues. V lost 5 bases and J lost 0, with 17 bases in between. Per germline, CDR1 MNHNY and CDR2 SVGAGI (reference sequence). CDR3 loop: CASSLHPAESSYEQYF. The CDR3, as DNA: TGTGCCAGCAGTCTACACCCAGCGGAGAGCTCCTACGAGCAGTACTTC.

The rearrangement links TRBV5-6 to TRBJ2-7, with 10 bases identical to TRBD2. Per germline, CDR1 SGHDT and CDR2 YYEEEE. With V trimmed by 3 bases and J by 9 bases, 12 bases remained unmatched. The CDR3 extends over 15 amino acids. CDR3 sequence (DNA): TGTGCCAGCAGCTACGGACTAGCGGCAATTCGGGGGCAGTACTTC. Protein sequence: CASSYGLAAIRGQYF.

The V gene is TRBV29-1, the J gene TRBJ2-3; 10 nucleotides agree with TRBD1. The CDR3 is 14 residues long. J gave up 4 bases and V 4 bases, and 5 bases lay outside the gene matches. Germline V gene sequence: CDR1 SQVTM, CDR2 ANQGSEA. The CDR3 is CSVGGGTGADTQYF. The DNA for the CDR3 is TGCAGCGTTGGTGGTGGGACAGGGGCAGATACGCAGTATTTT.

The gene calls are TRBV19 and TRBJ2-1; 7 bases agree with TRBD2. Trimming cost V 0 bases and J 3 bases; bases outside gene matches: 2. The CDR3 is 15 amino acids. Per germline, CDR1 LNHDA and CDR2 SQIVND (reference sequence). The CDR3 DNA reads TGTGCCAGTAGTATAGAGGGGGGGGACTACAATGAGCAGTTCTTC. Translated: CASSIEGGDYNEQFF.

The rearrangement links TRBV25-1 to TRBJ2-1; 14 nucleotides match TRBD2. V was clipped by 4 bases and J by 2 bases; unmatched bases: 7. There are 18 residues in the CDR3. Looked up from germline, CDR1 is MGHDK and CDR2 is SYGVNS. CDR3 DNA sequence: TGTGCCAGCAGTGGGGGACTAGCGGGAGACCTGCCCTACAATGAGCAGTTCTTC. This encodes CASSGGLAGDLPYNEQFF. The entire variable domain, with the rest obtained from reference TRBV25-1 and TRBJ2-1, is as follows: EADIYQTPRYLVIGTGKKITLECSQTMGHDKMYWYQQDPGMELHLIHYSYGVNSTEKGDLSSESTVSRIRTEHFPLTLESARPSHTSQYLCASSGGLAGDLPYNEQFFGPGTRLTVL.

The chain carries TRBV28 and TRBJ2-2; D unclear. Deletions cut 5 bases from V and 5 bases from J, with 3 bases between. Per the germline V gene, CDR1 is MDHEN and CDR2 is SYDVKM. This CDR3 contains 11 residues. The CDR3 nucleotides read TGTGCCAGCAGTCTGACCGGGGAGCTGTTTTTT. Its protein is CASSLTGELFF.

The genes are TRBV30 and TRBJ2-7; TRBD2 matches at 11 bases. Germline CDR1 GTSNPN, CDR2 SVGIG (reference sequence). V shed 2 bases and J 6 bases; nucleotides not matched to a gene: 9. The CDR3 spans 15 residues. The CDR3 nucleotides are TGTGCCTGGAGTTTAGCGGGAGGGGGGCTCAGCGAGCAGTACTTC. Residues: CAWSLAGGGLSEQYF. Full variable domain (remainder filled in from reference TRBV30 and TRBJ2-7): SQTIHQWPATLVQPVGSPLSLECTVEGTSNPNLYWYRQAAGRGLQLLFYSVGIGQISSEVPQNLSASRPQDRQFILSSKKLLLSDSGFYLCAWSLAGGGLSEQYFGPGTRLTVT.

This sequence joins TRBV7-3 and TRBJ1-6; 10 bases map to TRBD1. This CDR3 is 14 amino acids long. The V gene end was trimmed by 5 bases and the J gene end by 11 bases; junction bases not matched to a gene: 6. Germline V lookup: CDR1 SGHTA, CDR2 FQGTGA. As DNA, the CDR3 is TGTGCCAGCAGCCTTGGACAGGGGGTTACACCCCTCCACTTT. Translated, it gives CASSLGQGVTPLHF.

The chain links TRBV19 to TRBJ1-5; D is unclear. This CDR3 comprises 14 residues. V was trimmed by 1 base and J by 5 bases, leaving 9 bases between them. Germline V lookup: CDR1 LNHDA, CDR2 SQIVND (reference sequence). CDR3 nucleotide sequence: TGTGCCAGTAGTATAGTCTTTCAGGATCAGCCCCAGCATTTT. Encoded protein: CASSIVFQDQPQHF. Based on the CDR3 plus reference TRBV19 and TRBJ1-5, the full variable domain is DGGITQSPKYLFRKEGQNVTLSCEQNLNHDAMYWYRQDPGQGLRLIYYSQIVNDFQKGDIAEGYSVSREKKESFPLTVTSAQKNPTAFYLCASSIVFQDQPQHFGDGTRLSIL.

This clone was seen only a few times. The CDR3 sequence: CASSLGRREETQYF. CDR3 DNA: TGCGCCAGCAGCTTGGGACGGAGAGAAGAGACCCAGTACTTC. The rearrangement joins TRBV5-1 to TRBJ2-5; D gene uncertain. The germline CDR1 and CDR2 sequences are SGHRS and YFSETQ. This CDR3 has 14 residues. Trimming took off 0 bases at V and 3 bases at J, with 9 bases between the two ends.

This chain uses TRBV6-2 or TRBV6-3 with TRBJ2-2; tentative D call: TRBD2 (6 bases). The CDR3 contains 17 residues. Between the trimmed V and J ends, which lost 2 bases and 2 bases, there was a span of 15 bases. Per the germline V gene, CDR1 is MNHEY and CDR2 is SVGEGT. DNA for the CDR3: TGTGCCAGCAGTTACATAGGGGCTAGCGTAAACACCGGGGAGCTGTTTTTT. Protein product: CASSYIGASVNTGELFF.

This clone showed up just once. This chain links TRBV30 with TRBJ1-1; 7 nucleotides agree with TRBD1. The V segment lost 3 bases and the J segment 1 base; nucleotides outside the gene matches: 11. The CDR3 covers 16 residues. Looked up from germline, CDR1 is GTSNPN and CDR2 is SVGIG (reference sequence). This CDR3 reads CAWRGRTGQSNTEAFF. The CDR3 region has the DNA TGTGCCTGGAGGGGTAGGACAGGCCAATCGAACACTGAAGCTTTCTTT.

V is TRBV27 and J is TRBJ2-1; D remains ambiguous. V lost 10 bases and J 5 bases, leaving 6 bases between the germline ends. This CDR3 is 10 amino acids long. Germline CDR1 MNHEY, CDR2 SMNVEV (reference sequence). The CDR3 here is CATRDNEQFF. Written as DNA, the CDR3 is TGTGCCACCCGAGACAATGAGCAGTTCTTC.

The chain uses TRBV30 and TRBJ1-6; TRBD1 agrees at 9 bases. Germline CDR1 GTSNPN, CDR2 SVGIG (reference sequence). The CDR3 has 15 amino acids. V lost 0 bases to trimming and J lost 9 bases; unmatched junction nucleotides: 6. The CDR3 region is CAWSVGQGKGSPLHF. Written as DNA, the CDR3 is TGTGCCTGGAGTGTAGGACAGGGGAAAGGTTCACCCCTCCACTTT.

The chain joins TRBV4-3 to TRBJ1-4, with D possibly TRBD1 on 5 matching bases. The CDR3 loop spans 17 amino acids. Per germline, CDR1 LGHNA and CDR2 YSLEER. V was trimmed by 0 bases and J by 0 bases, leaving 11 bases between them. CDR3 bases: TGCGCCAGCAGCCAAGACGGGGGAGGGACAACTAATGAAAAACTGTTTTTT. It codes for CASSQDGGGTTNEKLFF.

The chain recombines TRBV27 with TRBJ2-7, with TRBD2 matching 7 bases. The germline V gene has CDR1 MNHEY and CDR2 SMNVEV (reference sequence). This CDR3 is 15 amino acids long. Trimming took 6 bases from V and 4 from J; bases not matched to a gene: 12. This chain's CDR3 is CASRLGLDRWYEQYF. The CDR3, as DNA: TGTGCCAGCAGGCTTGGACTAGATAGGTGGTACGAGCAGTACTTC.

The V gene is TRBV10-1, the J gene TRBJ2-1; TRBD1 matches at 8 bases. V trimming: 7 bases; J trimming: 8 bases; junction bases outside the gene matches: 13. The CDR3 covers 15 residues. Germline CDR1 and CDR2: WNHNN and SYGVQD (reference sequence). CDR3 sequence reads: CASTPGQGDIDEQFF. The CDR3 nucleotides are TGCGCCAGCACCCCCGGACAGGGAGACATCGATGAGCAGTTCTTC.

The rearrangement joins TRBV9 to TRBJ2-1; D unresolved. This CDR3 contains 13 residues. Per germline, CDR1 SGDLS and CDR2 YYNGEE. Trimming removed 4 bases at V and 6 bases at J, with 11 bases between. For the CDR3, the DNA is TGTGCCAGCAGCCCTAGTGCTCTCAATGAGCAGTTCTTC. As protein: CASSPSALNEQFF.

V usage is TRBV4-3 and J usage is TRBJ2-3, with no clear D. Trimming took off 4 bases at V and 2 bases at J, with 19 bases between the two ends. Germline values: CDR1 LGHNA, CDR2 YSLEER. There are 17 residues in the CDR3. CDR3 nucleotides: TGCGCCAGCAGCCCTTCACTGGTAATCCTCAACACAGATACGCAGTATTTT. It encodes CASSPSLVILNTDTQYF.

The V and J genes are TRBV21-1 and TRBJ1-5; the D segment call TRBD1 is taken from the table without a DNA check. TRBV21-1 counts as a pseudogene. This CDR3 has 23 residues. The CDR3 sequence: CASSNLDRAKTGGGMSNNQPQHF. The CDR3 region has the DNA TGTGCCAGCAGCAATTTGGACAGGGCCAAAACGGGGGGTGGTATGTCGAACAATCAGCCCCAGCATTTT.

The V and J genes are TRBV5-1 and TRBJ2-7; D not resolved. CDR1 and CDR2 from the germline V gene are SGHRS and YFSETQ. The CDR3 extends over 15 amino acids. Trimming took 0 bases from V and 0 from J, leaving 10 bases between them. The CDR3 is CASSLVLGGSYEQYF. CDR3 DNA: TGCGCCAGCAGCTTGGTACTCGGCGGCTCCTACGAGCAGTACTTC. The full variable domain, with the rest looked up from reference TRBV5-1 and TRBJ2-7, is KAGVTQTPRYLIKTRGQQVTLSCSPISGHRSVSWYQQTPGQGLQFLFEYFSETQRNKGNFPGRFSGRQFSNSRSEMNVSTLELGDSALYLCASSLVLGGSYEQYFGPGTRLTVT.